This TCR beta chain originates from a study of T cells in Graves' hyperthyroidism and ophthalmopathy. Study results and limitations: From stable hyperthyroidism, ophthalmopathy was set apart by a 13 V-J model.

This clonotype was recorded at least ten times. The antigen remains undetermined. Amplification of TCR beta CDR3 regions used RNA as the template. The TCR CDR3 first-round RT-PCR relied on the HTBI primer set. TCRdb re-analysed the multiplex PCR reads in MiXCR, keeping a single row per CDR3 protein. The repertoire includes 300,000 to 400,000 distinct CDR3 sequences, around 14% of them detected once, and over 8.5% sits in the top ten. V trimming: 3 bases; J trimming: 5 bases; junction bases outside the gene matches: 8. CDR1 is DFQATT, CDR2 SNEGSKA, per germline (reference sequence). The CDR3 consists of 14 residues.

V and J are TRBV20-1 and TRBJ2-5, with 8 bases identical to TRBD2. Material: blood. This TCR derives from a young woman with Graves' hyperthyroidism. The chain's CDR3 is CSASPAGVGETQYF. The CDR3 coding sequence is TGCAGTGCTAGTCCAGCGGGAGTCGGGGAGACCCAGTACTTC.